This T cell receptor (beta chain) was documented in a study of blood T cell repertoires in COVID-19. Study details: Both acute and convalescent COVID-19 samples were obtained from the United States, Italy and Spain.

The germline V gene encodes CDR1 LNHDA and CDR2 SQIVND (reference sequence). Trimming took 5 bases from V and 4 from J; bases not matched to a gene: 13. CDR3 length: 17 amino acids. Authors' methods: Estimates of nucleated cell counts were drawn from the amplification of reference gene primers. Libraries were prepared by immunoSEQ multiplex PCR; TCRdb keeps only in-frame clonotypes and omits some of them. The V and J calls and clone size come from that table; D and trimming were worked out from the DNA. The table has around 120,000 clones, less than 85% seen once. The receptor was derived from a man aged 65 to 79 with active or convalescent COVID-19. The chain carries TRBV19 and TRBJ1-4, with TRBD1 identical over 7 bases. The sample taken for sequencing was peripheral blood. The CDR3 bases are TGTGCCAGTAGTCCCTCGGACAGGTCGGGGTTTAATGAAAAACTGTTTTTT. Amino acids: CASSPSDRSGFNEKLFF. The full variable domain, in which reference TRBV19 and TRBJ1-4 provide the parts outside the CDR3, is DGGITQSPKYLFRKEGQNVTLSCEQNLNHDAMYWYRQDPGQGLRLIYYSQIVNDFQKGDIAEGYSVSREKKESFPLTVTSAQKNPTAFYLCASSPSDRSGFNEKLFFGSGTQLSVL.